The rows below give T cell receptor beta chains drawn from one sample of a study of identical twins. TCRdb analysed the 5' RACE reads with MiXCR anew, one entry per CDR3 protein. The sample consists of some 730,000 distinct CDR3 sequences, 18% of them appearing once. This sample also belongs to another study, concerning T cells expressing NK-cell markers.

The sequencing sample was made of PBMCs. The receptors derive from a woman aged 18-30 years in good health. Both conserved end residues are part of each CDR3. Fields, in order: V gene, clone size, J gene, D gene, CDR3 protein, CDR3 DNA. The D gene is left open where the match is weak. Clone size is shown for a subset of rows, as once, few, many or a class of expanded clone.

>TRBV7-9|-|TRBJ1-6|-
CASTPPGEGSPLHF
TGTGCCAGCACCCCTCCGGGGGAGGGTTCACCCCTCCACTTT
>TRBV6-1|-|TRBJ2-7|-
CATTKKGGPHSYEQYF
TGTGCCACCACGAAAAAGGGGGGACCACATTCCTACGAGCAGTACTTC
>TRBV2|-|TRBJ2-2|TRBD2
CASSEMVAGGPGTGELFF
TGTGCCAGCAGTGAAATGGTAGCGGGAGGGCCCGGCACCGGGGAGCTGTTTTTT
>TRBV5-1|-|TRBJ2-5|TRBD1
CASSLVGGYRGEETQYF
TGCGCCAGCAGCTTGGTTGGGGGATACAGGGGAGAAGAGACCCAGTACTTC
>TRBV5-6|-|TRBJ2-3|-
CASKGISTDTQYF
TGTGCCAGCAAAGGGATTTCCACAGATACGCAGTATTTT
>TRBV7-2|few|TRBJ2-1|-
CASSSISGNEQFF
TGTGCCAGCAGCTCTATTTCCGGCAATGAGCAGTTCTTC
>TRBV12-3/TRBV12-4|-|TRBJ2-5|-
CASSPSVHRQETQYF
TGTGCCAGCAGCCCCTCAGTGCACCGCCAAGAGACCCAGTACTTC
>TRBV7-2|-|TRBJ2-7|TRBD1
CASSLAPGQTYEQYF
TGTGCCAGCAGCTTAGCCCCGGGACAGACCTACGAGCAGTACTTC
>TRBV20-1|many|TRBJ1-2|-
CSARKGVIFGGYTF
TGCAGTGCTAGAAAGGGGGTGATCTTTGGTGGCTACACCTTC
>TRBV9|-|TRBJ2-2|-
CASSGGGSANTGELFF
TGTGCCAGCAGCGGAGGAGGGAGCGCGAACACCGGGGAGCTGTTTTTT
>TRBV27|-|TRBJ1-3|TRBD1
CASSVDRAGNTIYF
TGTGCCAGCAGTGTCGACAGGGCTGGAAACACCATATATTTT
>TRBV5-5|-|TRBJ2-2|-
CASSPYLTGELFF
TGTGCCAGCAGCCCGTACCTAACCGGGGAGCTGTTTTTT
>TRBV20-1|few|TRBJ2-2|-
CSALLRRDTGELFF
TGCAGTGCCCTTTTAAGGCGTGACACCGGGGAGCTGTTTTTT
>TRBV3-1|-|TRBJ1-1|TRBD1
CASRPTLTGWNTEAFF
TGTGCCAGCAGACCAACTCTGACAGGGTGGAACACTGAAGCTTTCTTT
>TRBV4-1|few|TRBJ2-7|-
CASSHVTDYEQYF
TGCGCCAGCAGCCATGTGACAGACTACGAGCAGTACTTC
>TRBV3-1|-|TRBJ2-3|TRBD2
CASSRGGVSTDTQYF
TGTGCCAGCAGCCGCGGGGGAGTTAGCACAGATACGCAGTATTTT
>TRBV11-2|-|TRBJ2-7|TRBD1
CASSFHPTGREQYF
TGTGCCAGCAGCTTCCACCCGACAGGGCGCGAGCAGTACTTC
>TRBV11-2|-|TRBJ2-1|-
CASSSRDYNEQFF
TGTGCCAGCAGCTCCCGGGATTACAATGAGCAGTTCTTC
>TRBV20-1|many|TRBJ2-1|TRBD1
CSATQGATEQFF
TGCAGTGCCACACAGGGGGCGACTGAGCAGTTCTTC
>TRBV20-1|-|TRBJ1-6|-
CSARDPSSYNSPLHF
TGCAGTGCTAGAGATCCGAGCTCCTATAATTCACCCCTCCACTTT
>TRBV12-3/TRBV12-4|-|TRBJ2-7|-
CASSLGSPWQYF
TGTGCCAGCAGTTTGGGCAGCCCATGGCAGTACTTC
>TRBV2|-|TRBJ2-7|-
CASRQELSYEQYF
TGTGCCAGCCGACAGGAACTCTCCTACGAGCAGTACTTC
>TRBV29-1|-|TRBJ2-7|TRBD1
CSVEGVKDGDRAYEQYF
TGCAGCGTTGAAGGTGTCAAGGATGGGGACAGGGCTTACGAGCAGTACTTC
>TRBV5-1|-|TRBJ2-7|-
CASSLAGSEYEQYF
TGCGCCAGCAGCTTGGCCGGATCGGAGTACGAGCAGTACTTC
>TRBV19|few|TRBJ2-6|-
CASSQVFGANVLTF
TGTGCCAGTAGTCAAGTCTTTGGGGCCAACGTCCTGACTTTC
>TRBV9|few|TRBJ2-2|TRBD1
CASSAGQAFTGELFF
TGTGCCAGCAGCGCCGGACAGGCATTCACCGGGGAGCTGTTTTTT
>TRBV20-1|-|TRBJ1-4|-
CSALGWGGDEKLFF
TGCAGTGCTCTGGGGTGGGGCGGGGATGAAAAACTGTTTTTT
>TRBV12-3/TRBV12-4|-|TRBJ1-2|-
CASSFGGRGYGYTF
TGTGCCAGCAGTTTTGGGGGCAGAGGCTATGGCTACACCTTC
>TRBV20-1|few|TRBJ2-1|-
CSAGGGGGSSYNEQFF
TGCAGTGCGGGCGGTGGAGGGGGGAGCTCCTACAATGAGCAGTTCTTC
>TRBV4-3|-|TRBJ2-5|-
CASSQDRGFQETQYF
TGCGCCAGCAGCCAAGATAGGGGGTTCCAAGAGACCCAGTACTTC
>TRBV9|few|TRBJ2-7|-
CASSPRLAYEQYF
TGTGCCAGCAGCCCCAGACTAGCCTACGAGCAGTACTTC
>TRBV29-1|-|TRBJ2-2|TRBD1
CSVVGTENTGELFF
TGCAGCGTTGTCGGGACAGAAAACACCGGGGAGCTGTTTTTT
>TRBV15|-|TRBJ2-5|-
CATSRGLGTLKETQYF
TGTGCCACCAGCAGAGGGTTAGGGACTCTTAAAGAGACCCAGTACTTC
>TRBV7-2|-|TRBJ2-7|TRBD2
CASSLMTSGRGAQYF
TGTGCCAGCAGCTTAATGACTAGCGGGAGGGGCGCGCAGTACTTC
>TRBV27|many|TRBJ1-1|TRBD1
CASSPGTANTEAFF
TGTGCCAGCAGTCCCGGGACAGCGAACACTGAAGCTTTCTTT
>TRBV12-3/TRBV12-4|-|TRBJ2-4|-
CASSYRQLAKNIQYF
TGTGCCAGCAGTTACCGGCAGCTAGCCAAAAACATTCAGTACTTC
>TRBV5-6|-|TRBJ2-5|TRBD2
CASSLFGGTHQETQCF
TGTGCCAGCAGCTTGTTCGGGGGGACCCACCAAGAGACCCAGTGCTTC
>TRBV13|-|TRBJ2-7|TRBD2
CASSGSGGSYEQYF
TGTGCCAGCAGCGGTAGCGGGGGCTCCTACGAGCAGTACTTC
>TRBV5-6|few|TRBJ2-5|-
CASSLNPGVPQETQYF
TGTGCCAGCAGCTTAAACCCCGGGGTTCCCCAAGAGACCCAGTACTTC
>TRBV7-9|-|TRBJ2-1|TRBD1
CASSLLQGDYYNEQFF
TGTGCCAGCAGCTTATTGCAGGGGGATTACTACAATGAGCAGTTCTTC
>TRBV7-2|-|TRBJ2-3|-
CARAEPGPTSTDTQYF
TGTGCCAGGGCCGAACCGGGACCGACAAGCACAGATACGCAGTATTTT
>TRBV5-1|-|TRBJ1-2|-
CASSLEGAGASGYTF
TGCGCCAGCAGCTTGGAGGGCGCAGGAGCCTCCGGCTACACCTTC
>TRBV5-1|-|TRBJ2-3|TRBD1
CSSSRTGVDTNTQYF
TGCTCCAGCAGCAGGACAGGGGTGGACACGAATACGCAGTATTTT
>TRBV4-2|-|TRBJ2-2|-
CASSHTQDTGELFF
TGTGCCAGCAGCCATACTCAGGACACCGGGGAGCTGTTTTTT
>TRBV4-2|-|TRBJ2-3|-
CASSRTLAPSTDTQYF
TGTGCCAGCAGCCGGACCCTAGCGCCTAGCACAGATACGCAGTATTTT
>TRBV7-2|few|TRBJ2-1|-
CASSLRPPSSYNEQFF
TGTGCCAGCAGCCTACGCCCGCCCAGCTCCTACAATGAGCAGTTCTTC
>TRBV5-1|few|TRBJ1-1|TRBD1
CASSSGTGWLNTEAFF
TGCGCCAGCAGCTCCGGGACAGGGTGGTTGAACACTGAAGCTTTCTTT
>TRBV19|few|TRBJ1-1|TRBD1
CASSIEDRARAEAFF
TGTGCCAGTAGTATAGAGGACAGGGCGCGCGCTGAAGCTTTCTTT
>TRBV20-1|few|TRBJ2-7|-
CSASGLSEQYF
TGCAGTGCTAGTGGGCTTTCCGAGCAGTACTTC
>TRBV30|-|TRBJ2-1|-
CAWTEYNEQFF
TGTGCCTGGACGGAGTACAATGAGCAGTTCTTC
>TRBV5-6|few|TRBJ2-3|TRBD2
CACKPGLAGADTQYF
TGTGCCTGCAAGCCGGGGCTAGCGGGAGCAGATACGCAGTATTTT
>TRBV5-1|-|TRBJ2-5|TRBD2
CASSLTSGRNVETQYF
TGCGCCAGCAGCTTAACTAGCGGGAGGAACGTAGAGACCCAGTACTTC
>TRBV6-2/TRBV6-3|-|TRBJ2-7|-
CASSQLGRNEQYF
TGTGCCAGCAGCCAATTAGGACGGAACGAGCAGTACTTC
>TRBV30|many|TRBJ1-6|TRBD1
CAWSVGLGTALNSPLHF
TGTGCCTGGAGTGTTGGCCTCGGGACAGCTCTTAATTCACCCCTCCACTTT